Presented here are 26 T cell receptor beta chains from one specimen sequenced in a study of CD8+ T cells in alopecia areata. Sequencing relied on a cDNA template that was reverse transcribed from extracted RNA. Clones were sequenced by immunoSEQ multiplex PCR, and TCRdb holds only the in-frame ones, with some missing. Of about 210,000 clones in the sample, around three fifths were seen once. The treatment: oral pan-JAK inhibitor, 5-10 mg twice daily. The sample consisted of CD4+ T cells sorted from blood, taken at week 4, from a patient treated with tofacitinib. All receptors derive from a human donor with alopecia areata.

This clone was detected only a few times. This chain links TRBV4-1 with TRBJ2-3; D may match TRBD1 or TRBD2 (6 bases each). The CDR3 length is 16 residues. V gave up 4 bases and J gave up 3 bases, with 17 bases separating them. The V gene's germline CDR1 is MGHRA and CDR2 YSYEKL. The DNA of the CDR3 is TGCGCCAGCAGCCTGAACGGACGGGGGCGGACAGATACGCAGTATTTT. It encodes CASSLNGRGRTDTQYF.

This clone was seen repeatedly, ten times or more. Its ends do not fully match the called genes, so a read error is possible. This chain joins TRBV7-7 and TRBJ2-2, with D possibly matching TRBD2 (6 bases). Per germline, CDR1 SSHAT and CDR2 FNYEAQ (reference sequence). This CDR3 spans 16 amino acids. In DNA, the CDR3 is TGTGCTAGCAGCTTAGGGCGACTAGTGAATGCCGGGGAGCTGTTTTTT. Translated, it gives CASSLGRLVNAGELFF.

The rearrangement uses TRBV10-3 and TRBJ2-2; 13 bases match TRBD2. This CDR3 is 15 amino acids long. The V gene's germline CDR1 is ENHRY and CDR2 SYGVKD. After removal of 8 bases from V and 3 bases from J, the junction contained 3 bases not matched to a gene. The CDR3 DNA sequence: TGTGCCATCTGGACTAGCGGGGGAGACACCGGGGAGCTGTTTTTT. Amino acid sequence: CAIWTSGGDTGELFF.

This clone has just a few counts. The chain has TRBV30 and TRBJ1-1; the match to TRBD1 covers 10 bases. The CDR3 covers 13 residues. V was pared by 4 bases and J by 4 bases, with 3 bases of the junction left unmatched. Germline assignment: CDR1 GTSNPN and CDR2 SVGIG (reference sequence). CDR3 DNA: TGTGCCTGGACCAGGACAGGGGGCACTGAAGCTTTCTTT. Translated, it gives CAWTRTGGTEAFF. Full variable domain (missing parts from reference TRBV30 and TRBJ1-1): SQTIHQWPATLVQPVGSPLSLECTVEGTSNPNLYWYRQAAGRGLQLLFYSVGIGQISSEVPQNLSASRPQDRQFILSSKKLLLSDSGFYLCAWTRTGGTEAFFGQGTRLTVV.

The chain carries TRBV13 and TRBJ2-3; D is possibly TRBD1 or TRBD2 (5 bases each). Per the germline V gene, CDR1 is PRHDT and CDR2 is FYEKMQ (reference sequence). V was cut by 6 bases and J by 2 bases, with 12 bases left in between. The CDR3 has 14 amino acids. The CDR3 is CASSRDRNTDTQYF. CDR3 coding DNA: TGTGCCAGCAGTCGGGACCGTAACACAGATACGCAGTATTTT.

The chain joins TRBV2 to TRBJ2-3, with 12 bases aligning to TRBD2. The germline CDR1 and CDR2 sequences are SNHLY and FYNNEI. This CDR3 has 13 residues. Trimming cost V 6 bases and J 14 bases; bases outside gene matches: 9. CDR3 nucleotide sequence: TGTGCCAGCAGCGCGACTAGCGGGGGAATTCCGTATTTT. The encoded protein is CASSATSGGIPYF. The full variable domain, with the rest looked up from reference TRBV2 and TRBJ2-3, is EPEVTQTPSHQVTQMGQEVILRCVPISNHLYFYWYRQILGQKVEFLVSFYNNEISEKSEIFDDQFSVERPDGSNFTLKIRSTKLEDSAMYFCASSATSGGIPYFGPGTRLTVL.

The chain has TRBV18 and TRBJ1-2, with D unresolved. Deletions cut 0 bases from V and 4 bases from J, with 9 bases between. CDR3 length: 14 amino acids. Germline CDR1 and CDR2: KGHSH and LQKENI. CDR3 coding DNA: TGTGCCAGCTCACCACCGAACAGCTTCTATGGCTACACCTTC. Translating gives CASSPPNSFYGYTF.

This chain connects TRBV7-2 to TRBJ2-5, with 14 bases fitting TRBD2. The length of the CDR3 is 16 residues. The germline V gene encodes CDR1 SGHTA and CDR2 FQGNSA. Trimming took 4 bases from V and 3 from J; bases not matched to a gene: 4. CDR3 protein: CASSYLGLAGEETQYF. The CDR3, as DNA: TGTGCCAGCAGCTACTTGGGACTAGCGGGGGAAGAGACCCAGTACTTC. Full variable domain (outside the CDR3, taken from reference TRBV7-2 and TRBJ2-5): GAGVSQSPSNKVTEKGKDVELRCDPISGHTALYWYRQSLGQGLEFLIYFQGNSAPDKSGLPSDRFSAERTGGSVSTLTIQRTQQEDSAVYLCASSYLGLAGEETQYFGPGTRLLVL.

The chain employs TRBV9 and TRBJ1-2; TRBD1 matches 9 bases. CDR1 is SGDLS, CDR2 YYNGEE, per germline. The J segment lost 2 bases and the V segment lost 8 bases, leaving 10 bases of the junction unmatched. The CDR3 runs to 15 residues. CDR3 residues: CASSPIGTGNYGYTF. The CDR3 nucleotides are TGTGCCAGTTCCCCAATCGGGACAGGGAACTATGGCTACACCTTC.

The genes are TRBV2 and TRBJ1-3, with a possible D match to TRBD1 (6 bases). The CDR3 extends over 16 amino acids. The V and J ends lost 4 bases and 0 bases respectively, with 13 bases between them. Germline V gives CDR1 SNHLY, CDR2 FYNNEI. For the CDR3, the DNA is TGTGCCAGCAGTGGCCCCGGGACATCCTCTGGAAACACCATATATTTT. Protein product: CASSGPGTSSGNTIYF.

The chain joins TRBV4-2 to TRBJ1-6; 9 bases map to TRBD1. The germline CDR1 and CDR2 sequences are LGHNA and YNFKEQ. After removal of 2 bases from V and 7 bases from J, the junction contained 6 bases not matched to a gene. This CDR3 has 16 residues. For the CDR3, the DNA is TGTGCCAGCAGCCAACCCGACAGGGGGGACAATTCACCCCTCCACTTT. Protein product: CASSQPDRGDNSPLHF.

This clone occurred a few times. The chain has TRBV4-2 and TRBJ2-2; TRBD1 is a possible D gene (5 bases). Germline V CDR1 and CDR2: LGHNA, YNFKEQ. The CDR3 sequence is 16 residues long. V was trimmed by 0 bases and J by 7 bases, leaving 15 bases between them. The CDR3 here is CASSQEGGPQGGELFF. For the CDR3, the DNA is TGTGCCAGCAGCCAAGAAGGTGGTCCCCAGGGCGGGGAGCTGTTTTTT.

Here the CDR3 reads CASSKRPGPDDSPLHF. DNA for the CDR3: TGTGCCAGCAGCAAAAGACCGGGGCCCGATGATTCACCCCTCCACTTT. The J gene is TRBJ1-6, the V gene TRBV7-8, with D maybe TRBD1 (5 bases). Germline V gene data show CDR1 as SGHVS and CDR2 as FQNEAQ. The V gene lost 5 bases and the J gene lost 8 bases, with 19 bases spanning the gap. The CDR3 length is 16 residues.

This chain links TRBV15 with TRBJ1-6; no clear D gene. The CDR3 is 12 amino acids. Germline loops: CDR1 LNHNV, CDR2 YYDKDF (reference sequence). V lost 3 bases, J lost 9 bases, and 6 bases lay in between. DNA of the CDR3: TGTGCCACCAGCAGCCGAACTTCACCCCTCCACTTT. This encodes CATSSRTSPLHF. The variable domain in full, with the rest retrieved from reference TRBV15 and TRBJ1-6, is DAMVIQNPRYQVTQFGKPVTLSCSQTLNHNVMYWYQQKSSQAPKLLFHYYDKDFNNEADTPDNFQSRRPNTSFCFLDIRSPGLGDTAMYLCATSSRTSPLHFGNGTRLTVT.

This clone was seen only once. The chain carries TRBV25-1 and TRBJ1-4, with TRBD1 identical over 10 bases. CDR3 length: 14 amino acids. Germline CDR1 reads MGHDK; CDR2 reads SYGVNS. With 7 bases clipped from V and 5 bases from J, the junction kept 4 bases outside the gene matches. The CDR3 nucleotides are TGTGCCAGCACCCCGGGACAGGGGAATGAAAAACTGTTTTTT. Protein sequence: CASTPGQGNEKLFF. Full variable domain (rest looked up from reference TRBV25-1 and TRBJ1-4): EADIYQTPRYLVIGTGKKITLECSQTMGHDKMYWYQQDPGMELHLIHYSYGVNSTEKGDLSSESTVSRIRTEHFPLTLESARPSHTSQYLCASTPGQGNEKLFFGSGTQLSVL.

This rearrangement joins TRBV18 to TRBJ2-5; D may be TRBD1 or TRBD2 (5 bases each). Germline CDR1 KGHSH, CDR2 LQKENI. Trimming removed 1 base from V and 5 bases from J, with 14 bases in between. The CDR3 totals 15 residues. The CDR3 nucleotides read TGTGCCAGCTCACCACACCCGGGGCTAAGGGAGACCCAGTACTTC. It encodes CASSPHPGLRETQYF.

The V and J genes are TRBV18 and TRBJ1-1, with a weak D call TRBD1 (6 bases). Trimming took off 2 bases at V and 1 base at J, with 8 bases between the two ends. CDR1 and CDR2 from the germline V gene are KGHSH and LQKENI. This CDR3 spans 14 amino acids. CDR3 sequence: CASSPGQTNTEAFF. Here the CDR3 DNA reads TGTGCCAGCTCACCAGGACAGACGAACACTGAAGCTTTCTTT.

The rearrangement uses TRBV19 and TRBJ1-6, with 7 bases that match TRBD1. V dropped 6 bases and J dropped 7; count of bases not matched to a gene: 6. The germline CDR1 and CDR2 sequences are LNHDA and SQIVND (reference sequence). The CDR3 has 14 residues. CDR3 coding DNA: TGTGCCAGTAGGCCCGGGACAGCCAATTCACCCCTCCACTTT. The encoded protein is CASRPGTANSPLHF.

This clone is a singleton in its sample. V is TRBV7-9 and J is TRBJ1-4, with a tentative D call TRBD1 (6 bases). Per germline, CDR1 SEHNR and CDR2 FQNEAQ (reference sequence). Between the trimmed V and J ends, which lost 3 bases and 5 bases, there was a span of 16 bases. There are 16 residues in the CDR3. In DNA, the CDR3 is TGTGCCAGCAGCTTTGGCCAGGGGAGAGGGAATGAAAAACTGTTTTTT. Translation: CASSFGQGRGNEKLFF.

The chain combines TRBV30 with TRBJ1-5; TRBD1 is a possible D gene (6 bases). The CDR3 consists of 12 residues. V was cut by 2 bases and J by 7 bases, with 9 bases left in between. Germline V gene lookup returns CDR1 GTSNPN and CDR2 SVGIG (reference sequence). The DNA of the CDR3 is TGTGCCTGGAGTAAGGGGGTCCAGCCCCAGCATTTT. This codes for CAWSKGVQPQHF.

V is TRBV9 and J is TRBJ2-5; TRBD2 agrees at 7 bases. This CDR3 has 14 amino acids. Trimming at V came to 0 bases and at J to 9 bases, leaving 8 bases not matched to a gene. Germline values: CDR1 SGDLS, CDR2 YYNGEE. The CDR3, as DNA: TGTGCCAGCAGCGTAGCTGGACTAGAAGGGGCCCAGTACTTC. Translation: CASSVAGLEGAQYF.

V gene TRBV5-1 combines with J gene TRBJ1-5, with TRBD1 matching over 9 bases. Germline V lookup: CDR1 SGHRS, CDR2 YFSETQ. This CDR3 spans 14 amino acids. Losses at the gene ends were 4 bases for V and 6 bases for J; bases not matched to a gene: 5. DNA for the CDR3: TGCGCCAGCAGCCCACAGGGGGCGGGTCAGCCCCAGCATTTT. Its translation: CASSPQGAGQPQHF.

The table lists this clone with a few counts. The V gene is TRBV5-1, the J gene TRBJ2-5; D may be TRBD1 (5 bases). This CDR3 contains 16 residues. Germline CDR1 is SGHRS and CDR2 is YFSETQ. V lost 1 base and J lost 4, with 17 bases in between. This CDR3 reads CASSLRLSIRGETQYF. The CDR3 bases are TGCGCCAGCAGCTTGAGGTTGTCCATTAGGGGAGAGACCCAGTACTTC. The full variable domain, in which reference TRBV5-1 and TRBJ2-5 provide the parts outside the CDR3, is KAGVTQTPRYLIKTRGQQVTLSCSPISGHRSVSWYQQTPGQGLQFLFEYFSETQRNKGNFPGRFSGRQFSNSRSEMNVSTLELGDSALYLCASSLRLSIRGETQYFGPGTRLLVL.

The chain links TRBV4-2 to TRBJ1-5; no reliable D call. Germline CDR1 is LGHNA and CDR2 is YNFKEQ. This CDR3 has 14 residues. Trimming removed 3 bases from V and 4 bases from J, with 10 bases in between. The CDR3 DNA sequence: TGTGCCAGCAGCCACAGAGGGTCTAATCAGCCCCAGCATTTT. Protein sequence: CASSHRGSNQPQHF.

This clone was seen only once. The CDR3 protein is CASDTGGSGANVLTF. CDR3 bases: TGTGCCAGTGATACAGGGGGCTCTGGGGCCAACGTCCTGACTTTC. The chain uses TRBV28 and TRBJ2-6; 8 bases agree with TRBD1. The CDR3 length is 15 residues. CDR1 and CDR2 from the germline V gene are MDHEN and SYDVKM. The V and J ends lost 9 bases and 0 bases, in that order; junction bases with no gene match: 4. The entire variable domain, with the rest obtained from reference TRBV28 and TRBJ2-6, is as follows: DVKVTQSSRYLVKRTGEKVFLECVQDMDHENMFWYRQDPGLGLRLIYFSYDVKMKEKGDIPEGYSVSREKKERFSLILESASTNQTSMYLCASDTGGSGANVLTFGAGSRLTVL.

This clone was seen more than once but under ten times. The chain links TRBV7-9 to TRBJ1-4; D call uncertain. This CDR3 comprises 15 residues. The germline gives CDR1 SEHNR, CDR2 FQNEAQ (reference sequence). The V end was cut by 4 bases, the J end by 8 bases, with 17 bases between. The chain's CDR3 is CASSSIPLLGEKLFF. CDR3 bases: TGTGCCAGCAGCTCGATACCCTTATTAGGGGAAAAACTGTTTTTT.